This T cell receptor beta chain derives from a study of blood T cell repertoires in COVID-19. On the study more broadly: Sites in the United States, Italy and Spain provided acute and convalescent COVID-19 samples. PBMCs, B-cell-depleted T cells, or T cells provided the cDNA or gDNA that made up the material.

Authors' analysis steps: By means of reference gene primer amplification, nucleated cell counts were estimated. This table comes from immunoSEQ multiplex PCR, and its TCRdb copy is limited to in-frame clones, with some not included. V and J calls and clone size are given by that table; D and trimming were obtained from the DNA. The sample has about 100,000 clones; 80% to 95% are singletons. V trimming: 2 bases; J trimming: 7 bases; junction bases outside the gene matches: 5. The CDR3 consists of 13 residues. From germline, CDR1 is LGHDT and CDR2 YNNKEL (reference sequence). The sequencing input was peripheral blood. The chain is built from TRBV3-1 (or the pseudogene TRBV3-2) and TRBJ2-7; 7 bases map to TRBD2. The source is a man aged 65 to 79 with acute or convalescent COVID-19. The CDR3 DNA reads as TGTGCCAGCAGCCAACATCGCGGGGGAGAGCAGTACTTC. Its translation is CASSQHRGGEQYF.